The rows below give T cell receptor beta chains drawn from one sample of a study of PD-L1 blockade in urothelial cancer. The method was immunoSEQ multiplex PCR; TCRdb's version includes in-frame clones alone and lacks a portion of them. The sample includes under 50,000 clones, approximately 78% of them seen just once. Sequencing used PBMCs, obtained around atezolizumab (anti-PD-L1) treatment. The receptors come from a man aged 45 to 65 with urothelial cancer. The CDR3 runs from the conserved cysteine through the conserved F or W. The order of the fields is J gene, clone size, D gene, V gene, CDR3 DNA, CDR3 protein. The D gene is left open where the match is weak. Some rows have no size entry. The others give once, few or many, or a class for an expanded clone.

j_gene: TRBJ2-5
abundance: .
d_gene: .
v_gene: TRBV5-1
CDR3nt: TGCGCCAGCAGCTTGTCGGAGACCCAGTACTTC
CDR3aa: CASSLSETQYF

j_gene: TRBJ1-4
abundance: .
d_gene: .
v_gene: TRBV18
CDR3nt: TGTGCCAGCTCCAGCGGCAATGAAAAACTGTTTTTT
CDR3aa: CASSSGNEKLFF

j_gene: TRBJ1-4
abundance: .
d_gene: TRBD1
v_gene: TRBV27
CDR3nt: TGTGCCAGCAGTCCAACAGGGGGACGGAATGAAAAACTGTTTTTT
CDR3aa: CASSPTGGRNEKLFF

j_gene: TRBJ2-5
abundance: .
d_gene: TRBD2
v_gene: TRBV7-3
CDR3nt: TGTGCCAGCAGTTCAGCGGGAGAAGAGACCCAGTACTTC
CDR3aa: CASSSAGEETQYF

j_gene: TRBJ1-6
abundance: .
d_gene: .
v_gene: TRBV27
CDR3nt: TGTGCCAGTTGCCGGTCCTATAATTCACCCCTCCACTTT
CDR3aa: CASCRSYNSPLHF

j_gene: TRBJ1-2
abundance: once
d_gene: .
v_gene: TRBV14
CDR3nt: TGTGCCAGCAGCCAAGACAGGGGCAACTATGGCTACACCTTC
CDR3aa: CASSQDRGNYGYTF

j_gene: TRBJ1-1
abundance: .
d_gene: .
v_gene: TRBV7-9
CDR3nt: TGTGCCAGCAGCCTACGGGGTATCGACACTGAAGCTTTCTTT
CDR3aa: CASSLRGIDTEAFF

j_gene: TRBJ2-5
abundance: .
d_gene: .
v_gene: TRBV19
CDR3nt: TGTGCCAGTAGGTCCGCGGAGACCCAGTACTTC
CDR3aa: CASRSAETQYF

j_gene: TRBJ2-1
abundance: .
d_gene: TRBD2
v_gene: TRBV4-2
CDR3nt: TGTGCCAGCAGCCAAGAGGCCGTTGAGGACGGGAGGGACTACAATGAGCAGTTCTTC
CDR3aa: CASSQEAVEDGRDYNEQFF

j_gene: TRBJ2-2
abundance: .
d_gene: TRBD2
v_gene: TRBV6-1
CDR3nt: TGTGGAACTTCGCGGGAGGGTCTAACCGGGGAGCTGTTTTTT
CDR3aa: CGTSREGLTGELFF

j_gene: TRBJ2-5
abundance: .
d_gene: TRBD2
v_gene: TRBV5-1
CDR3nt: TGCGCCAGCAGCTTGCAGGTGCGGGAGGGCCAAGAGACCCAGTACTTC
CDR3aa: CASSLQVREGQETQYF

j_gene: TRBJ2-3
abundance: once
d_gene: .
v_gene: TRBV5-1
CDR3nt: TGCGCCAGCAGCTTGCGCGGCTCAGATACGCAGTATTTT
CDR3aa: CASSLRGSDTQYF

j_gene: TRBJ1-4
abundance: .
d_gene: TRBD1
v_gene: TRBV10-3
CDR3nt: TGTGCCATCAGTGGGACAGGGACTAACAGGGAAAAACTGTTTTTT
CDR3aa: CAISGTGTNREKLFF

j_gene: TRBJ1-3
abundance: .
d_gene: .
v_gene: TRBV6-5
CDR3nt: TGTGCCAGCTCGAGGGCAGCGAACTCTGGAAACACCATATATTTT
CDR3aa: CASSRAANSGNTIYF

j_gene: TRBJ1-1
abundance: once
d_gene: TRBD1
v_gene: TRBV9
CDR3nt: TGTGCCAGCAGCGTAGCTCCTCAGGGGGCGGACACTGAAGCTTTCTTT
CDR3aa: CASSVAPQGADTEAFF

j_gene: TRBJ1-2
abundance: once
d_gene: .
v_gene: TRBV4-2
CDR3nt: TGTGCCAGCAGCCAAGTACAGGGATCGTATGGCTACACCTTC
CDR3aa: CASSQVQGSYGYTF

j_gene: TRBJ1-5
abundance: .
d_gene: TRBD1
v_gene: TRBV29-1
CDR3nt: TGCAGCGTTGCAGACAGGGTTTTCCAGCCCCAGCATTTT
CDR3aa: CSVADRVFQPQHF

j_gene: TRBJ1-5
abundance: .
d_gene: .
v_gene: TRBV15
CDR3nt: TGTGCCACCAGCAGAGGAGGACATAGCAATCAGCCCCAGCATTTT
CDR3aa: CATSRGGHSNQPQHF

j_gene: TRBJ2-5
abundance: .
d_gene: .
v_gene: TRBV11-2
CDR3nt: TGTGCCAGCAGCCCTACTAGCCCCCAAGAGACCCAGTACTTC
CDR3aa: CASSPTSPQETQYF

j_gene: TRBJ2-3
abundance: .
d_gene: TRBD2
v_gene: TRBV25-1
CDR3nt: TGTGCCAGCAGTGACGGCGGGGGTTTGTATTTT
CDR3aa: CASSDGGGLYF

j_gene: TRBJ2-7
abundance: .
d_gene: .
v_gene: TRBV6-1
CDR3nt: TGTGCCAGCAGTGAATCGGGGGGCCGCGAGCAGTACTTC
CDR3aa: CASSESGGREQYF

j_gene: TRBJ2-3
abundance: .
d_gene: .
v_gene: TRBV2
CDR3nt: TGTGCCAGTAGCCGGACTTCCACAGATACGCAGTATTTT
CDR3aa: CASSRTSTDTQYF

j_gene: TRBJ2-7
abundance: .
d_gene: .
v_gene: TRBV10-2
CDR3nt: TGCGGCCGCACTGAGGGAGGCCGTTGGTACGAGCAGTACTTC
CDR3aa: CGRTEGGRWYEQYF

j_gene: TRBJ2-3
abundance: .
d_gene: TRBD2
v_gene: TRBV7-2
CDR3nt: TGTGCCAGCAGCTTAGAGGCTAGCGGGGGGGCAAATACGCAGTATTTT
CDR3aa: CASSLEASGGANTQYF

j_gene: TRBJ1-1
abundance: few
d_gene: .
v_gene: TRBV6-6
CDR3nt: TGTGCCAGCAGTTTCTCGGGGGGGGCGAACACTGAAGCTTTCTTT
CDR3aa: CASSFSGGANTEAFF

j_gene: TRBJ2-3
abundance: .
d_gene: TRBD2
v_gene: TRBV29-1
CDR3nt: TGCAGCGTGGGGACTAGCGGGAGCCCGACAGATACGCAGTATTTT
CDR3aa: CSVGTSGSPTDTQYF

j_gene: TRBJ2-7
abundance: .
d_gene: .
v_gene: TRBV19
CDR3nt: TGTGCCAGTAGTATAACGAGGGAGAGATCCTACGAGCAGTACTTC
CDR3aa: CASSITRERSYEQYF

j_gene: TRBJ2-5
abundance: .
d_gene: .
v_gene: TRBV5-6
CDR3nt: TGTGCCAGCAGCCTAAGGGGAAACCAAGAGACCCAGTACTTC
CDR3aa: CASSLRGNQETQYF

j_gene: TRBJ2-5
abundance: .
d_gene: TRBD1
v_gene: TRBV18
CDR3nt: TGTGCCAGCTCACAAGGGACAGGGAGGGAGACCCAGTACTTC
CDR3aa: CASSQGTGRETQYF

j_gene: TRBJ1-1
abundance: .
d_gene: .
v_gene: TRBV19
CDR3nt: TGTGCCAGTAGCCAGCGGGGGCTCGTAGCTTTCTTT
CDR3aa: CASSQRGLVAFF

j_gene: TRBJ2-7
abundance: .
d_gene: TRBD2
v_gene: TRBV19
CDR3nt: TGTGCCACTGAACTCGGGGCTAGCGGGAGTCGGGAGCAGTACTTC
CDR3aa: CATELGASGSREQYF

j_gene: TRBJ2-1
abundance: .
d_gene: .
v_gene: TRBV10-1
CDR3nt: TGCGCCAGCAGTGAGTCTAGCGCCTACAATGAGCAGTTCTTC
CDR3aa: CASSESSAYNEQFF

j_gene: TRBJ2-3
abundance: .
d_gene: TRBD1
v_gene: TRBV10-3
CDR3nt: TGTGCCGTATCAAACGAGGGGGCTAGGGCAGATACGCAGTATTTT
CDR3aa: CAVSNEGARADTQYF

j_gene: TRBJ2-6
abundance: .
d_gene: .
v_gene: TRBV30
CDR3nt: TGTGCCTGGAGGGTCGGTGGGGCCAACGTCCTGACTTTC
CDR3aa: CAWRVGGANVLTF

j_gene: TRBJ1-1
abundance: once
d_gene: .
v_gene: TRBV7-9
CDR3nt: TGTGCCAGCAGCAGACAGAACACTGAAGCTTTCTTT
CDR3aa: CASSRQNTEAFF

j_gene: TRBJ1-2
abundance: .
d_gene: TRBD1
v_gene: TRBV5-6
CDR3nt: TGTGCCAGCAGCAGGGGGACAGGGGGCGCGCTGGCACAGGGCTACACCTTC
CDR3aa: CASSRGTGGALAQGYTF

j_gene: TRBJ2-5
abundance: .
d_gene: TRBD2
v_gene: TRBV2
CDR3nt: TGTGCCACCTCGGGGACTAGCCTAGCGACCCAGTACTTC
CDR3aa: CATSGTSLATQYF

j_gene: TRBJ1-2
abundance: .
d_gene: TRBD1
v_gene: TRBV5-1
CDR3nt: TGCGCCAGCAGCTTAATTTTCGGACAGGGGGCCGGAGGCTACACCTTC
CDR3aa: CASSLIFGQGAGGYTF

j_gene: TRBJ2-1
abundance: .
d_gene: .
v_gene: TRBV19
CDR3nt: TGTGCCAGTAGCCGTAGCTCCTACAATGAGCAGTTCTTC
CDR3aa: CASSRSSYNEQFF

j_gene: TRBJ1-1
abundance: .
d_gene: TRBD1
v_gene: TRBV7-2
CDR3nt: TGTGCCAGCAGCTTAGCAGCCGGGACAGACACTGAAGCTTTCTTT
CDR3aa: CASSLAAGTDTEAFF

j_gene: TRBJ1-2
abundance: .
d_gene: .
v_gene: TRBV5-1
CDR3nt: TGCGCCAGCAGCTTTACGGCAGGGGATGGCTACACCTTC
CDR3aa: CASSFTAGDGYTF

j_gene: TRBJ2-5
abundance: .
d_gene: .
v_gene: TRBV7-2
CDR3nt: TGTGCCAGCAGCTTAGCTATTCAAGAGACCCAGTACTTC
CDR3aa: CASSLAIQETQYF